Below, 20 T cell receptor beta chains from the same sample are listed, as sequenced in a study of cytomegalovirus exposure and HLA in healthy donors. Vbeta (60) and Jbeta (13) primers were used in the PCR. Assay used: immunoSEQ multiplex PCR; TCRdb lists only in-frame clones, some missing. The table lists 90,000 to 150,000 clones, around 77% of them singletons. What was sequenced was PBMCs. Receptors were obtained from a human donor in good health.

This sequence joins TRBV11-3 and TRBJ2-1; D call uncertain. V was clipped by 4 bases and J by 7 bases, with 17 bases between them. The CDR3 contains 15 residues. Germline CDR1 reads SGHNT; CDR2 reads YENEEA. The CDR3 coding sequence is TGTGCCAGCAGCTACCCCCTGGAATCTAGGAATGAGCAGTTCTTC. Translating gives CASSYPLESRNEQFF.

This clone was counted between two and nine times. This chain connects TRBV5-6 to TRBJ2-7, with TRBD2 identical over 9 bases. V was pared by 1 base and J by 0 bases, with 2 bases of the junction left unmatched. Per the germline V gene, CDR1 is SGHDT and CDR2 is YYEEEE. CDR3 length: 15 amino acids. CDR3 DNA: TGTGCCAGCAGCTTGCCTAGCGGGGACTCCTACGAGCAGTACTTC. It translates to CASSLPSGDSYEQYF.

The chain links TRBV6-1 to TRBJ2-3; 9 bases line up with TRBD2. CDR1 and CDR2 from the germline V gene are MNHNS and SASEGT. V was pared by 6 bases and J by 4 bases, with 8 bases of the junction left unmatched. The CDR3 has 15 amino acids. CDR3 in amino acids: CASSPGVAGADTQYF. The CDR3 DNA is TGTGCCAGCAGCCCCGGGGTAGCGGGGGCAGATACGCAGTATTTT.

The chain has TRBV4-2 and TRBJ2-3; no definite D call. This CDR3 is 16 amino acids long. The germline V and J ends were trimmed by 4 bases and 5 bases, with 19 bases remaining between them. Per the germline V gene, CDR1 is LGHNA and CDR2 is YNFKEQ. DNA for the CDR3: TGTGCCAGCAGCCTGAAAGCTCGCCAAGCCGGAGATACGCAGTATTTT. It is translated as CASSLKARQAGDTQYF.

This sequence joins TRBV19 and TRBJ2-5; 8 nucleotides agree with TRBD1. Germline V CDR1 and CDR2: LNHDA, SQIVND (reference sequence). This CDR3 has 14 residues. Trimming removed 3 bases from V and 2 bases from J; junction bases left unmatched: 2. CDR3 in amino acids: CASSIGTGQETQYF. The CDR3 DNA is TGTGCCAGTAGTATCGGGACAGGACAAGAGACCCAGTACTTC.

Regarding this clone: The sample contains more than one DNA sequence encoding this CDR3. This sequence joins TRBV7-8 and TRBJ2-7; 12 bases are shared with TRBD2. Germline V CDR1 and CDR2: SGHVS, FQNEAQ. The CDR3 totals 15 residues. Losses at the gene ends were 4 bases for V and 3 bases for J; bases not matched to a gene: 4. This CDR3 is CASSSRTSGNYEQYF. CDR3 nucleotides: TGTGCCAGCAGCTCCAGGACTAGCGGGAACTACGAGCAGTACTTC.

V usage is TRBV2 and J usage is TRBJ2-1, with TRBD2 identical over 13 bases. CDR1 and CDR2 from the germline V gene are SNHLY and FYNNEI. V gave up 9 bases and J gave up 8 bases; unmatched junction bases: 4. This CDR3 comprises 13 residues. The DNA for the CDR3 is TGTGCCAGTAGACTAGCGGGAGGCCATGAGCAGTTCTTC. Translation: CASRLAGGHEQFF.

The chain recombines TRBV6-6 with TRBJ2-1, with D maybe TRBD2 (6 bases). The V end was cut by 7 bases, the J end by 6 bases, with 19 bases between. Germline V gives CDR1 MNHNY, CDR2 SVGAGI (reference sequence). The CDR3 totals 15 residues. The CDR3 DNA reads TGTGCCAGCACCTCTAGCGCCCTCAGCCCCAATGAGCAGTTCTTC. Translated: CASTSSALSPNEQFF.

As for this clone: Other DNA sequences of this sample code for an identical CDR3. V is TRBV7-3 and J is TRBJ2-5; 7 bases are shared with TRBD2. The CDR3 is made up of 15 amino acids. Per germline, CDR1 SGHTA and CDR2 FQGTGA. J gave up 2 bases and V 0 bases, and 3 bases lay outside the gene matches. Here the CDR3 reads CASSLTAGDQETQYF. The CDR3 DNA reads TGTGCCAGCAGCTTAACGGCGGGGGATCAAGAGACCCAGTACTTC.

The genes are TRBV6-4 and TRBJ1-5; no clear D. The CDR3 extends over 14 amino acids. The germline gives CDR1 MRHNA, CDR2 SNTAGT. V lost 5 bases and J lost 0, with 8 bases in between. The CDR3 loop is CASSKEYSNQPQHF. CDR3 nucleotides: TGTGCCAGCAGTAAAGAGTATAGCAATCAGCCCCAGCATTTT.

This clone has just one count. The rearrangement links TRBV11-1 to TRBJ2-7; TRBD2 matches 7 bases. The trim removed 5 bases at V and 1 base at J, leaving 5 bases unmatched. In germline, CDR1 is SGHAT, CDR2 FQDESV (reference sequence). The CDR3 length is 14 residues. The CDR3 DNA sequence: TGTGCCAGCAGCCCCGGGACTACTTCCTACGAGCAGTACTTC. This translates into CASSPGTTSYEQYF.

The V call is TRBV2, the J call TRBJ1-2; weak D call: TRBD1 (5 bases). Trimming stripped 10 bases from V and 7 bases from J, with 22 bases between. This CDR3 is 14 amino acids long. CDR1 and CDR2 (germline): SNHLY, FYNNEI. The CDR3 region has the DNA TGTGCCATTCCTGACCCAGGGAGGGTATCTGGCTACACCTTC. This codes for CAIPDPGRVSGYTF.

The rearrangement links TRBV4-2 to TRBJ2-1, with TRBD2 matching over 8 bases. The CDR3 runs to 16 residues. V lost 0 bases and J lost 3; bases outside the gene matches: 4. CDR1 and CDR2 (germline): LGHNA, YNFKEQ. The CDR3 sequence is CASSQDLSGSYNEQFF. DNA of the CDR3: TGTGCCAGCAGCCAAGATCTCAGCGGGAGCTACAATGAGCAGTTCTTC.

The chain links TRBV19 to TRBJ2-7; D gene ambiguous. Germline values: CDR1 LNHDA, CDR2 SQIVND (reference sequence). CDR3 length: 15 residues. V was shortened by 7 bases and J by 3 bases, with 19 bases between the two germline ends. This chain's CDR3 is CASTSNGEGLYEQYF. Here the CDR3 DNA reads TGTGCCAGTACCTCCAACGGAGAAGGTCTCTACGAGCAGTACTTC.

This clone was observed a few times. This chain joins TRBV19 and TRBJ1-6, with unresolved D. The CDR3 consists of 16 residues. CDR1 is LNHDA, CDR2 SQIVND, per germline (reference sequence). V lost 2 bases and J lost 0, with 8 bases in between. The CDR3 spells CASSITESSYNSPLHF. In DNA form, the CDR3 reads TGTGCCAGTAGTATAACAGAGAGCTCCTATAATTCACCCCTCCACTTT.

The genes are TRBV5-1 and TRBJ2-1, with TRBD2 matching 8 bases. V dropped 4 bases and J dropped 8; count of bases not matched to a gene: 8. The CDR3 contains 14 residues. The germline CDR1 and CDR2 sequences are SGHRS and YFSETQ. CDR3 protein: CASSSPTSGDEQFF. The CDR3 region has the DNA TGCGCCAGCAGCAGCCCTACTAGCGGAGATGAGCAGTTCTTC.

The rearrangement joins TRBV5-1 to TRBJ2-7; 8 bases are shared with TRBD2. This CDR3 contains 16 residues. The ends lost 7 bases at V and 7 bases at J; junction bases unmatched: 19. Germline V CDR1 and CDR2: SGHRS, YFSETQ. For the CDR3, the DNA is TGCGCCAGCGCCAATGGACAGCTTGGGGGGACTAGGGAGCAGTACTTC. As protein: CASANGQLGGTREQYF. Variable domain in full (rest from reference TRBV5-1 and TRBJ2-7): KAGVTQTPRYLIKTRGQQVTLSCSPISGHRSVSWYQQTPGQGLQFLFEYFSETQRNKGNFPGRFSGRQFSNSRSEMNVSTLELGDSALYLCASANGQLGGTREQYFGPGTRLTVT.

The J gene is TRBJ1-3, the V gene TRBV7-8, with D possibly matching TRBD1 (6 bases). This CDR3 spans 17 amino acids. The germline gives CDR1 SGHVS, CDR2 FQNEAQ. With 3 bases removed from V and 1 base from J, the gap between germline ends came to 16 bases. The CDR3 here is CASSFRAGQHSGNTIYF. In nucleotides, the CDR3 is TGTGCCAGCAGCTTTAGGGCTGGACAGCATTCTGGAAACACCATATATTTT.

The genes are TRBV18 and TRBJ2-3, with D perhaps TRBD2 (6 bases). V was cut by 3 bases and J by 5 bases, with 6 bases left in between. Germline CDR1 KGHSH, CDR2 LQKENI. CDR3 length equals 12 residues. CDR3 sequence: CASSPEGDTQYF. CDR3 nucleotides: TGTGCCAGCTCACCGGAGGGAGATACGCAGTATTTT.

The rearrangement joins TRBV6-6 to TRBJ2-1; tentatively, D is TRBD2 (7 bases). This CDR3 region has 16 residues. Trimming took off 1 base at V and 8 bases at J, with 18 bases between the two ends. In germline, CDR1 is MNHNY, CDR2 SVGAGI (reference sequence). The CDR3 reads CASSYFVGRGGDEQFF. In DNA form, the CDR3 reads TGTGCCAGCAGTTACTTCGTGGGCAGGGGAGGGGATGAGCAGTTCTTC.